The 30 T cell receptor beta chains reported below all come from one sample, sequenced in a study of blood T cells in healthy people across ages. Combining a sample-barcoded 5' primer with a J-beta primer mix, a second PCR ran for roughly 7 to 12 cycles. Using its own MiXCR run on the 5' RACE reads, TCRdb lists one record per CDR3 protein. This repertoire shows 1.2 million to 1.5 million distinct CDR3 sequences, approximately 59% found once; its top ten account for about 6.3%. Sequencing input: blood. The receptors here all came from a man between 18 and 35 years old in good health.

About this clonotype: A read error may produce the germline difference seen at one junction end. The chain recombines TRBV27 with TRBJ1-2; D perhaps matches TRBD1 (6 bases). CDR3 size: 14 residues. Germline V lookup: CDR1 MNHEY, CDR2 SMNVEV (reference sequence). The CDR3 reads CASSFAGTRYDYTF. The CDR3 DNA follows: TGTGCCAGCAGTTTCGCCGGGACACGTTATGACTACACCTTC.

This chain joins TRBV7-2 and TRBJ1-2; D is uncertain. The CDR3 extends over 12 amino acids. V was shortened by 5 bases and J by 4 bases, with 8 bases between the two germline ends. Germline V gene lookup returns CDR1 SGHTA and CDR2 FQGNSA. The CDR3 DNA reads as TGTGCCAGCAGCACCAGGACCTATGGCTACACCTTC. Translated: CASSTRTYGYTF.

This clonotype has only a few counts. CDR3 sequence (DNA): TGTGCCAGCAGTTGGATCCCTAGCGAGCAGTACTTC. Translating gives CASSWIPSEQYF. The chain joins TRBV12-3 or TRBV12-4 to TRBJ2-7, with D unresolved. Trimming cost V 4 bases and J 6 bases, with 10 bases left between them. This CDR3 is built from 12 residues.

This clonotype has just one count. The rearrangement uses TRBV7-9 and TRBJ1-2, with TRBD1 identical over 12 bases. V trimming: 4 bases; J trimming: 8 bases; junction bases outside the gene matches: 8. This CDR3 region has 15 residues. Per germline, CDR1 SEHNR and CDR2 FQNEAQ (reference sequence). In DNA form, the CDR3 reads TGTGCCAGCAGCTCCCCGGGACAGGGGGCGAAAGGCTACACCTTC. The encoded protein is CASSSPGQGAKGYTF.

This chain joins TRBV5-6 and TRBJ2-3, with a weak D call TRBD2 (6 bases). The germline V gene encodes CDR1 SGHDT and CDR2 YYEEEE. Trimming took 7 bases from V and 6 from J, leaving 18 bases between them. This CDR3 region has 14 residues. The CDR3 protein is CASARAGSSDTQYF. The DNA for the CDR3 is TGTGCCAGCGCTCGGGCGGGAAGTTCGGATACGCAGTATTTT.

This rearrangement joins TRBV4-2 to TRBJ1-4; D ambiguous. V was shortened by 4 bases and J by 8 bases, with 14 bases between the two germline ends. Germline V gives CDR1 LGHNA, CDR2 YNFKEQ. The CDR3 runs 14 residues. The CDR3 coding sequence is TGTGCCAGCAGCCGCCCATTAAATTCAGAAAAACTGTTTTTT. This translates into CASSRPLNSEKLFF.

This CDR3 is CSASWGSLNNNEQFF. CDR3 nucleotide sequence: TGCAGTGCTAGTTGGGGGAGTCTAAATAACAATGAGCAGTTCTTC. J is TRBJ2-1 and V is TRBV20-1, with D possibly called TRBD1 or TRBD2 (5 bases each). Trimming took 3 bases from V and 5 from J, leaving 17 bases between them. Germline V lookup: CDR1 DFQATT, CDR2 SNEGSKA (reference sequence). The CDR3 contains 15 residues.

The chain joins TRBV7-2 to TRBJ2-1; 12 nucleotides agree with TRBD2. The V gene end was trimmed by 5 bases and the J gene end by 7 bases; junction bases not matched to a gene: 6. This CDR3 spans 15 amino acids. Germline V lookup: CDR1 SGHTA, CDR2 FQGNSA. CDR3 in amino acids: CASSRTSGGWNEQFF. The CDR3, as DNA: TGTGCCAGCAGCCGCACTAGCGGGGGGTGGAATGAGCAGTTCTTC. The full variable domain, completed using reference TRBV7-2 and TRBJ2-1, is GAGVSQSPSNKVTEKGKDVELRCDPISGHTALYWYRQSLGQGLEFLIYFQGNSAPDKSGLPSDRFSAERTGGSVSTLTIQRTQQEDSAVYLCASSRTSGGWNEQFFGPGTRLTVL.

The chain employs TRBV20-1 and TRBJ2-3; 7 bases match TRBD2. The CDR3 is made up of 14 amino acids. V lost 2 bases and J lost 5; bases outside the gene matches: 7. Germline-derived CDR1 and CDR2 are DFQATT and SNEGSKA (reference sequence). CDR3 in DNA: TGCAGTGCTAGAAAGGCGGGAGTCATAGATACGCAGTATTTT. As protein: CSARKAGVIDTQYF.

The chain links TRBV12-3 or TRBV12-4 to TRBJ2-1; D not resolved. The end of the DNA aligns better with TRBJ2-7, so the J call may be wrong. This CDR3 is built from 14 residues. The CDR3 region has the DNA TGTGCCAGCAGTTTAGCGTCTTTGGGTAGTGAGCAGTACTTC. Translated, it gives CASSLASLGSEQYF.

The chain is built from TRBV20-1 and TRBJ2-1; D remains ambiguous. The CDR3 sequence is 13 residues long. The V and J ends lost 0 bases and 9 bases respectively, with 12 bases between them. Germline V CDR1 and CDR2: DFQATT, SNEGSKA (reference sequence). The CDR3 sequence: CSARDSGRTEQFF. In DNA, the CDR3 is TGCAGTGCTAGAGACTCTGGACGCACTGAGCAGTTCTTC.

CDR3 sequence reads: CASSEGQTYTGELFF. The CDR3 DNA sequence: TGTGCCAGCAGTGAGGGACAGACCTACACCGGGGAGCTGTTTTTT. The gene calls are TRBV9 and TRBJ2-2, with TRBD1 matching 7 bases. V trimming: 5 bases; J trimming: 3 bases; junction bases outside the gene matches: 7. CDR1 and CDR2 (germline): SGDLS, YYNGEE. The CDR3 has 15 amino acids.

The CDR3, as DNA: TGTGCCAGCAGCTTAGGTCACAGCCTCAATCAGCCCCAGCATTTT. It codes for CASSLGHSLNQPQHF. V is TRBV7-2 and J is TRBJ1-5; no firm D call. This CDR3 spans 15 amino acids. CDR1 is SGHTA, CDR2 FQGNSA, per germline. Trimming shortened V by 1 base and J by 3 bases, and 10 bases separated the two germline ends.

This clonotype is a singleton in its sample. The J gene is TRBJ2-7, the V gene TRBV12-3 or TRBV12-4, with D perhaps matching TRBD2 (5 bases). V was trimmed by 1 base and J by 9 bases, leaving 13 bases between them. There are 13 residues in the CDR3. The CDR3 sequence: CASSLGRVLGQYF. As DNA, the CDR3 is TGTGCCAGCAGTTTAGGGCGGGTTCTTGGGCAGTACTTC.

The DNA for the CDR3 is TGCAGTGCTAGAGAGGCTAGCGGGGTTTTCGATACGCAGTATTTT. Its translation is CSAREASGVFDTQYF. The gene calls are TRBV20-1 and TRBJ2-3; 9 bases map to TRBD2. Losses at the gene ends were 0 bases for V and 6 bases for J; bases not matched to a gene: 7. This CDR3 has 15 residues. Germline V gene lookup returns CDR1 DFQATT and CDR2 SNEGSKA (reference sequence).

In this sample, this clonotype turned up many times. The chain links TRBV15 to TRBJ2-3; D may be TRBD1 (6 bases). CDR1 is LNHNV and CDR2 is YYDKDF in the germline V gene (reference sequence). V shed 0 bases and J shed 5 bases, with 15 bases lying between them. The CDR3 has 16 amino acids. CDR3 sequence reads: CATSRDRGRGGDTQYF. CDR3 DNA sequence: TGTGCCACCAGCAGAGATCGGGGCAGGGGTGGAGATACGCAGTATTTT.

The CDR3 sequence: CRGGFGTDTQYF. CDR3 DNA: TGCAGAGGGGGGTTCGGCACAGATACGCAGTATTTT. The rearrangement links TRBV20-1 to TRBJ2-3, with D tentatively TRBD1 or TRBD2 (6 bases each). The CDR3 is made up of 12 amino acids. The germline gives CDR1 DFQATT, CDR2 SNEGSKA (reference sequence).

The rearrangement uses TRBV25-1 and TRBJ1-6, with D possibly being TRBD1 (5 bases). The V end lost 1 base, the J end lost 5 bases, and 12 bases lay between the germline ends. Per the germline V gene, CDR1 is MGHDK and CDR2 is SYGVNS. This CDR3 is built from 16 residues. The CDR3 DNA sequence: TGTGCCAGCAGTGAATCGGGAGGGGCGAATAATTCACCCCTCCACTTT. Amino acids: CASSESGGANNSPLHF.

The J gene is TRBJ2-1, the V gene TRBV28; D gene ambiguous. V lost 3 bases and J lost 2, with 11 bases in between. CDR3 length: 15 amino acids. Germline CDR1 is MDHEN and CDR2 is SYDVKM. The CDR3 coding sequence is TGTGCCAGCAGTTTTTTCTCAGAAACCTACAATGAGCAGTTCTTC. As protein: CASSFFSETYNEQFF.

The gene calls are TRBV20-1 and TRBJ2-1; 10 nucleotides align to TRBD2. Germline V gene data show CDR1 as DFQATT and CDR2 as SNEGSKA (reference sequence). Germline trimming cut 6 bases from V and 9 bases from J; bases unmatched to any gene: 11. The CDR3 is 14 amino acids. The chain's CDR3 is CSATPVAGGSEQFF. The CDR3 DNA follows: TGCAGTGCGACCCCCGTAGCGGGAGGTTCTGAGCAGTTCTTC.

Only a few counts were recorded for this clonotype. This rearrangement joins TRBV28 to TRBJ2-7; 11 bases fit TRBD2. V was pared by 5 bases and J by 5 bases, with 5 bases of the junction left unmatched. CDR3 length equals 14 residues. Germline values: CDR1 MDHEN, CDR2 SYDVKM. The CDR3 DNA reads TGTGCCAGCAGTGGACTAGCGGGTGGACACGAGCAGTACTTC. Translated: CASSGLAGGHEQYF.

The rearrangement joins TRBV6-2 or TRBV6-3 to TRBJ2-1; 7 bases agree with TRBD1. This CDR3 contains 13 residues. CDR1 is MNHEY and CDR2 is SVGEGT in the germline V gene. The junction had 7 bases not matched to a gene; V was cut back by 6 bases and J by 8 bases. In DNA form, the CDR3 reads TGTGCCAGCAGCAGGGGGAGAAAGGATGAGCAGTTCTTC. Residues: CASSRGRKDEQFF.

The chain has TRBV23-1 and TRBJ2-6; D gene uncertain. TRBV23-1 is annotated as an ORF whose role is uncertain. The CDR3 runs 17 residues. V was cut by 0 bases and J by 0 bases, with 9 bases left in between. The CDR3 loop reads CASSQSDGFSGANVLTF. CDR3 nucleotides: TGCGCCAGCAGTCAATCCGACGGTTTCTCTGGGGCCAACGTCCTGACTTTC.

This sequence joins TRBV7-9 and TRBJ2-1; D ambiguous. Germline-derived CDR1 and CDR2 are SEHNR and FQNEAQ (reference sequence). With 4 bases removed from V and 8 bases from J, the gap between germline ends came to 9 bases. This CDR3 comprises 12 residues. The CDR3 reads CASSSWNHEQFF. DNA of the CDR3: TGTGCCAGCAGCTCTTGGAATCATGAGCAGTTCTTC.

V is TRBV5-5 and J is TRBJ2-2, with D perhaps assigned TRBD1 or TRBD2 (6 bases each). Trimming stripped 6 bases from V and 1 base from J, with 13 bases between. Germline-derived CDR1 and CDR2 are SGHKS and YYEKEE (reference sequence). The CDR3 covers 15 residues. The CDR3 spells CASNWGALNTGELFF. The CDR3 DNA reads TGTGCCAGCAACTGGGGGGCCTTGAACACCGGGGAGCTGTTTTTT.

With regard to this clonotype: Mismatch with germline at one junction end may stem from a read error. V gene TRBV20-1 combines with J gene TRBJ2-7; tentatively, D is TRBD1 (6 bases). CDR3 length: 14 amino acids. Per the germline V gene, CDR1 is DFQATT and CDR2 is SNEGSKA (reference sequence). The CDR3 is CSARAKDRTYEQYF. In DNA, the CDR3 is TGCAGCGCTAGGGCCAAGGACAGAACCTACGAGCAGTACTTC.

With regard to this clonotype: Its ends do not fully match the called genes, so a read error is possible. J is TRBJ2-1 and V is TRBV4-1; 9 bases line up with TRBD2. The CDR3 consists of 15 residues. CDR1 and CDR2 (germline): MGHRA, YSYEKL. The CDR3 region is CASRSSGTGANGQFF. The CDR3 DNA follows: TGCGCCAGCAGATCTAGCGGGACTGGGGCCAATGGGCAGTTCTTC.

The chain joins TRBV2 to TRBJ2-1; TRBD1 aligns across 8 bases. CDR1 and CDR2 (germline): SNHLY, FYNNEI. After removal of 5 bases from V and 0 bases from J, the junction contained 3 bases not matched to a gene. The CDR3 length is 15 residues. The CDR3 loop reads CASSRQGYSYNEQFF. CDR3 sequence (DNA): TGTGCCAGCAGTAGACAGGGGTACTCCTACAATGAGCAGTTCTTC.

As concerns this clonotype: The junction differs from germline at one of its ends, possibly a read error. CDR3 bases: TGCGCCAGCAGCCAAGATCATCGGGGGAATCGGCCCCAGCATTTT. Translated, it gives CASSQDHRGNRPQHF. V is TRBV4-1 and J is TRBJ1-5; D may be TRBD1 (5 bases). CDR3 size: 15 residues. Germline V gives CDR1 MGHRA, CDR2 YSYEKL.

The CDR3 DNA sequence: TGTGCCAGCAGTACCGGGACAGGGGTGGGGGAAGCTTTCTTT. This encodes CASSTGTGVGEAFF. The chain combines TRBV12-3 or TRBV12-4 with TRBJ1-1; the match to TRBD1 covers 10 bases. Trimming cost V 5 bases and J 8 bases; bases outside gene matches: 8. The CDR3 is 14 residues long.